This record concerns one T cell receptor (beta chain) sequence. Its antigen has not been determined. No base quality values were provided; no much bigger clone lies one nucleotide off. The germline ends are 12 bases apart after V is trimmed by 0 bases and J by 6 bases. The CDR3 numbers 14 residues from cysteine through phenylalanine. Only the CDR3 DNA stays, 42 bases, in frame from base 1. Per the germline V gene, SGHTS is the CDR1 and YDEGEE is the CDR2. The sample belongs to a study of PD-1 blockade in classical Hodgkin lymphoma (dated by TCRdb to 2020 to 2021). Some background on the complete study: Nivolumab dosing was 3 mg/kg intravenously every 2 weeks, continuing until either disease progression or unacceptable toxicity. The study used TCR beta sequencing and CyTOF to define a peripheral blood immune signature of response to PD-1 blockade in classical Hodgkin lymphoma. What the authors observed across the whole study: Patients starting nivolumab less than 1 year after ASCT had lower diversity and were excluded from later analyses to avoid confounding by immune reconstitution. Trial patients achieving complete response had baseline diversity similar to newly diagnosed patients, whereas partial responders and progressors had significantly lower diversity. By C4D1, a significant rise was seen in CD4+ TCR diversity but not in CD8+ TCR diversity (p=0.0027 vs p=0.16), and the rise was most apparent among complete responders (p=0.02). Baseline TCR diversity was reported as lower in newly diagnosed patients than in healthy donors, and lower still in relapsed/refractory patients. The study covered only a single clinical trial cohort, and the causes of the repertoire differences, possibly disease activity or prior therapy, were still not defined.

What this sample's time point label stands for: cycle 2 day 1 (C2D1) of nivolumab. Relapse after autologous stem cell transplantation had occurred in all trial patients, and cohorts A, B and C were distinguished by prior brentuximab vedotin exposure. A total of fewer than 70 patients with relapsed/refractory classical Hodgkin lymphoma made up the trial cohort, and each patient's best overall response was complete response, partial response or progressive disease. In the multi-cohort phase II CheckMate 205 trial, trial patients received single-agent nivolumab. An independent review committee assessed best overall response by applying the 2007 International Working Group response criteria. Trial PBMCs were obtained immediately prior to nivolumab initiation (C1D1) and on therapy at cycle 2 day 1 and cycle 4 day 1. Peripheral blood was collected in 8 mL Vacutainer Cell Preparation Tubes, from which PBMCs were isolated by centrifugation and then cryopreserved.

The Qiagen DNeasy kit was used to extract genomic DNA both from unsorted PBMCs and from the negatively selected CD4+ and CD8+ fractions. Amplification of TCR beta CDR3 regions was done by immunoSEQ multiplex PCR with primers that anneal to V and J segments. A synthetic immune receptor repertoire was used to minimize amplification bias, and any residual bias was removed computationally once sequencing was done. On the study's bioinformatics: Repertoire diversity was quantified as the Shannon entropy index using custom Python scripts. Unsorted, CD4+ and CD8+ repertoires were analyzed separately, except in combined analyses where CD4+ and CD8+ sequences were merged in silico. A clone was considered expanded if an increase in frequency of at least 2-fold after treatment relative to C1D1 was found, and a pseudocount of 0.5 was applied to clones undetected at baseline. Clones with 0 or 1 copy at C1D1 were defined as singleton clones, while clones with 2 or more copies were defined as non-singleton clones. Clones expanded in unsorted samples were annotated as CD4+, CD8+ or unknown by matching protein sequences in sorted samples from the same patient. Wilcoxon tests on paired samples were used to test changes in diversity from C1D1 to C4D1. What TCRdb holds here is the immuneACCESS table cut down to in-frame rearrangements. Part of the clones is not present; checked against another copy, under half of the missing clones reflect an unresolved V gene, and the others are unexplained. The V and J calls and clone size come from that table; D and trimming were worked out from the DNA. In all, the sample holds 25,000 to 35,000 clones, and less than 85% of those were seen once. The ten biggest clones cover about a fifth of the sample.

The V gene is TRBV5-8 and the J gene is TRBJ1-2, with no reliable assignment of the D segment. The sequencing here drew on peripheral blood mononuclear cells (PBMCs), taken before the second cycle of nivolumab. This clonotype originated in a human donor with classical Hodgkin lymphoma. CDR3 protein: CASSLGGFSDGYTF. The DNA is as follows: TGTGCCAGCAGCTTGGGAGGGTTTAGCGATGGCTACACCTTC.